The following is a TCR beta chain sequence with its context. What it binds is not known. The sample is drawn from a study of CD4 T cells in relation to SARS-CoV-2 and coronaviruses. The CDR3 spans 17 residues. Trimming removed 0 bases from V and 1 base from J, with 10 bases in between. CDR1 is MGHRA, CDR2 YSYEKL, per germline. Unexposed donor CD4+ T cells date from about 2010-2019, before the COVID-19 pandemic. CD4+ T cells were isolated from the cells after around 9 days of culture. Unexposed-donor CD4+ T cells were probed with SARS-CoV-2 S/N and four cold-coronavirus spikes, cells permitting. Cultures received half-medium IL-2 refreshes on days 3 and 7. Study-wide findings and caveats: No donor gave both pre-pandemic and post-infection samples.

Clones were sequenced by immunoSEQ multiplex PCR, and TCRdb holds only the in-frame ones, with some missing. The table shows tens of thousands of clones, with 76% occurring only once. The sequencing input was CD4+ T cells from PBMCs, cultured in vitro. The sequence was collected from a human donor in good health. The chain combines TRBV4-1 with TRBJ2-6, with a tentative D call TRBD2 (5 bases). CDR3 DNA: TGCGCCAGCAGCCAAGAAGGGCCGGGATCTGGGGCCAACGTCCTGACTTTC. Protein sequence: CASSQEGPGSGANVLTF.